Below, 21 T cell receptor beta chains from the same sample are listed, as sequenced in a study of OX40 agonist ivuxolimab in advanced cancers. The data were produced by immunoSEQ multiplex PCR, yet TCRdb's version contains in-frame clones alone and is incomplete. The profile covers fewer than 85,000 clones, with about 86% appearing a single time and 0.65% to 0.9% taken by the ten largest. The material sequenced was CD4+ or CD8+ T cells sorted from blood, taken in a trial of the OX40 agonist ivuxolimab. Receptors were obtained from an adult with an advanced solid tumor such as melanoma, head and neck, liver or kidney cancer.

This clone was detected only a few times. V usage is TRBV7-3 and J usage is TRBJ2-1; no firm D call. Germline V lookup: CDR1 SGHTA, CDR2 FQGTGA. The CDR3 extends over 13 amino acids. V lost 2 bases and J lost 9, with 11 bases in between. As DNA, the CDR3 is TGTGCCAGCAGCTTAGGAAAGGGTCCTGAGCAGTTCTTC. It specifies CASSLGKGPEQFF.

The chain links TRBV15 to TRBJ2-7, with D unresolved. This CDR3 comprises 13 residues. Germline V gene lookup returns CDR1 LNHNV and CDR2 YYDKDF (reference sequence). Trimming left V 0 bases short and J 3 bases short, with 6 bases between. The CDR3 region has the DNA TGTGCCACCAGCAGAGAAGGGCACTACGAGCAGTACTTC. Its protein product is CATSREGHYEQYF.

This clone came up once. CDR3 amino acids: CASSNSGTDTQYF. CDR3 DNA: TGTGCCAGCTCCAACTCGGGGACAGATACGCAGTATTTT. This chain uses TRBV18 with TRBJ2-3; perhaps TRBD2 as D (5 bases). The CDR3 contains 13 residues. The germline V gene has CDR1 KGHSH and CDR2 LQKENI. The V and J ends lost 6 bases and 3 bases respectively, with 10 bases between them.

The CDR3 DNA follows: TGTGCCAGCAGCTTCCGGCCGAACACTGAAGCTTTCTTT. Amino acids: CASSFRPNTEAFF. This rearrangement joins TRBV5-6 to TRBJ1-1; no clear D gene. Trimming took 2 bases from V and 1 from J, leaving 6 bases between them. CDR1 is SGHDT, CDR2 YYEEEE, per germline. CDR3 size: 13 residues.

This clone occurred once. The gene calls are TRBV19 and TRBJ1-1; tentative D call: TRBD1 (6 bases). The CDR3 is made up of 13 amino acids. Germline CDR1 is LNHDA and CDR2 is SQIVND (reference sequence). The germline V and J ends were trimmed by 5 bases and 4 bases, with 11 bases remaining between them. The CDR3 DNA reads TGTGCCAGTAGTTCACAGGGACCCACTGAAGCTTTCTTT. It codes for CASSSQGPTEAFF. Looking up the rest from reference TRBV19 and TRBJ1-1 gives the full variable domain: DGGITQSPKYLFRKEGQNVTLSCEQNLNHDAMYWYRQDPGQGLRLIYYSQIVNDFQKGDIAEGYSVSREKKESFPLTVTSAQKNPTAFYLCASSSQGPTEAFFGQGTRLTVV.

CDR3 protein: CASSLVGTGDYGYTF. CDR3 in DNA: TGCGCCAGCAGCTTGGTGGGGACAGGGGACTATGGCTACACCTTC. The rearrangement uses TRBV5-1 and TRBJ1-2, with 10 bases that match TRBD1. The germline V gene encodes CDR1 SGHRS and CDR2 YFSETQ. V shed 0 bases and J 3 bases; nucleotides not matched to a gene: 2. This CDR3 spans 15 amino acids.

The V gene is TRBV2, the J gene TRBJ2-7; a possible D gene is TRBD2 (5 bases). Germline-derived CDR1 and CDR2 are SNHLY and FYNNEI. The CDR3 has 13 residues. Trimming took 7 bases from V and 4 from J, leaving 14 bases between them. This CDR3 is CASTEGGRYEQYF. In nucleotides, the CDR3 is TGTGCCAGCACCGAGGGTGGCAGGTACGAGCAGTACTTC.

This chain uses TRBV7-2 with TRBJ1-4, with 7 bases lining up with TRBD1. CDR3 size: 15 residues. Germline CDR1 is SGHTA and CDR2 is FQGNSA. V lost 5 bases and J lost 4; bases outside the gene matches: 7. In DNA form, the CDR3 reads TGTGCCAGCAGCCTAGGGGGCAGGGTTAATGAAAAACTGTTTTTT. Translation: CASSLGGRVNEKLFF.

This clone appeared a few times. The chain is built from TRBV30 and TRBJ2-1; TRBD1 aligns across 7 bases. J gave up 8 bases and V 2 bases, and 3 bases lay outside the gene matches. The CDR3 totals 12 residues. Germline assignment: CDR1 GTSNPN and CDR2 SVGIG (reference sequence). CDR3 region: CAWSTQGYEQFF. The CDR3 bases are TGTGCCTGGAGTACACAGGGGTATGAGCAGTTCTTC.

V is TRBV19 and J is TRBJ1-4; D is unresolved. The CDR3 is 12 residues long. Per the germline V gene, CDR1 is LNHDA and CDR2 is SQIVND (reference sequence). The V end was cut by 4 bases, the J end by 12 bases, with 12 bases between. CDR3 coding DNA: TGTGCCAGTAGTAGGGTGGCAGGCGAACTGTTTTTT. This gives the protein CASSRVAGELFF. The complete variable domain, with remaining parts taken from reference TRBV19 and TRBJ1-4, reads DGGITQSPKYLFRKEGQNVTLSCEQNLNHDAMYWYRQDPGQGLRLIYYSQIVNDFQKGDIAEGYSVSREKKESFPLTVTSAQKNPTAFYLCASSRVAGELFFGSGTQLSVL.

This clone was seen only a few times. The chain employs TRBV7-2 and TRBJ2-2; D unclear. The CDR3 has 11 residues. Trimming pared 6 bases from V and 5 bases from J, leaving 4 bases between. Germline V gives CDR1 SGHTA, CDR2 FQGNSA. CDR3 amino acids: CASSLTGELFF. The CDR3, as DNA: TGTGCCAGCAGTCTTACCGGGGAGCTGTTTTTT.

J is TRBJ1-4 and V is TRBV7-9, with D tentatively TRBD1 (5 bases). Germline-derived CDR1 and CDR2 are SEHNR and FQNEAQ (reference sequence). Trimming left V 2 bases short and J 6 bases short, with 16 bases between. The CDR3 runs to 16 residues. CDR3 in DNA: TGTGCCAGCAGCTTAAGGGGACCCCCCTTGGATGAAAAACTGTTTTTT. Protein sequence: CASSLRGPPLDEKLFF.

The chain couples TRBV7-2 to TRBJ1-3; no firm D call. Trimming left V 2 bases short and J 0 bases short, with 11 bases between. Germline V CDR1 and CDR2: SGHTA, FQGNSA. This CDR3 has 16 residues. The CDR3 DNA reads TGTGCCAGCAGCTTACCCCTCCGGACCTCTGGAAACACCATATATTTT. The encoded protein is CASSLPLRTSGNTIYF.

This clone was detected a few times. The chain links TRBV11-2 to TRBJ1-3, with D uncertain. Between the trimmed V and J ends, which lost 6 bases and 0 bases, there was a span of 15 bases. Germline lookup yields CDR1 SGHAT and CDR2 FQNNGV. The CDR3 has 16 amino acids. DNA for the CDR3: TGTGCCAGCAGACCTCCCGACGGGCGCTCTGGAAACACCATATATTTT. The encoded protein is CASRPPDGRSGNTIYF.

The CDR3 bases are TGTGCCAGCAGAAGCCCCGCGGGATATCGCGATGAGCAGTTCTTC. It encodes CASRSPAGYRDEQFF. J is TRBJ2-1 and V is TRBV2, with D maybe TRBD2 (6 bases). This CDR3 has 15 residues. Trimming took 6 bases from V and 8 from J, leaving 20 bases between them. CDR1 and CDR2 (germline): SNHLY, FYNNEI.

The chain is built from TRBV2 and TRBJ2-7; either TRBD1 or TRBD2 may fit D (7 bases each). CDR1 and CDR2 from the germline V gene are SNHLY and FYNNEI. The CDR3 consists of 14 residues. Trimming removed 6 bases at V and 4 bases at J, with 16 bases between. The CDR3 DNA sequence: TGTGCCAGCAGGGCGCAGGGGGGGAGGTACGAGCAGTACTTC. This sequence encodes CASRAQGGRYEQYF. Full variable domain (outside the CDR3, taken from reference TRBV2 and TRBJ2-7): EPEVTQTPSHQVTQMGQEVILRCVPISNHLYFYWYRQILGQKVEFLVSFYNNEISEKSEIFDDQFSVERPDGSNFTLKIRSTKLEDSAMYFCASRAQGGRYEQYFGPGTRLTVT.

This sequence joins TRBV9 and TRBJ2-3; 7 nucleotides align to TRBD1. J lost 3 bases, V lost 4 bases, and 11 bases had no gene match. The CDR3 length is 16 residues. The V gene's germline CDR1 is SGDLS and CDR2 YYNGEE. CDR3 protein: CASSRQGHPPTDTQYF. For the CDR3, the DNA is TGTGCCAGCAGCCGACAGGGACACCCCCCGACAGATACGCAGTATTTT.

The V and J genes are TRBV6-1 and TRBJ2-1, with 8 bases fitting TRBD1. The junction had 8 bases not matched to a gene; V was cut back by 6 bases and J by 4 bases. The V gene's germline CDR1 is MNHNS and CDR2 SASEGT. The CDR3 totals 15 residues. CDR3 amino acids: CASRETGQGYNEQFF. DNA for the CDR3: TGTGCCAGCAGGGAAACCGGACAGGGATACAATGAGCAGTTCTTC.

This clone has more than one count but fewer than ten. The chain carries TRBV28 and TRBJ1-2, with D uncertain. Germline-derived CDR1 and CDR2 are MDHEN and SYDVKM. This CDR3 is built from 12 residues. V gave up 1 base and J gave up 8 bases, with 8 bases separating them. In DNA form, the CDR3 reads TGTGCCAGCAGTTTATCCCGCTCGGGCTACACCTTC. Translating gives CASSLSRSGYTF.

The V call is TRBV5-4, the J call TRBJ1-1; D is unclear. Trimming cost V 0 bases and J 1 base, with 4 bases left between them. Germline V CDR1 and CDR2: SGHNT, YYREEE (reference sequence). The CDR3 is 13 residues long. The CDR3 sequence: CASSLAANTEAFF. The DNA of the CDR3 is TGTGCCAGCAGCTTGGCGGCGAACACTGAAGCTTTCTTT.

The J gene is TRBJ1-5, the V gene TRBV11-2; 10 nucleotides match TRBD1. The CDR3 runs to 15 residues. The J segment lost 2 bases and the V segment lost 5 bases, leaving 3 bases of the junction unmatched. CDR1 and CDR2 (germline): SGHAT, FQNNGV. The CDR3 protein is CASSRDRGGNQPQHF. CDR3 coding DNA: TGTGCCAGCAGCCGGGACAGGGGTGGCAATCAGCCCCAGCATTTT.